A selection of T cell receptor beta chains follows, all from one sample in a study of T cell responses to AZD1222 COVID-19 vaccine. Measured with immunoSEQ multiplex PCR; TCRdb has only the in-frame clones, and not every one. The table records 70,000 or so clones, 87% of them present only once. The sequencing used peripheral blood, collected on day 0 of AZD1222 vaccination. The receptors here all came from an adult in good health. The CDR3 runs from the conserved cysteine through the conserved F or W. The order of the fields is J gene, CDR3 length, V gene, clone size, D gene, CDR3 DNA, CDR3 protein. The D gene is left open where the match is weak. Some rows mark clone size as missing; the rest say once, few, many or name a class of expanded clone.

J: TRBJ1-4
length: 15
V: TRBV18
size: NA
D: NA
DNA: TGTGCCAGCTCATCGCCGACAGGAGATAATGAAAAACTGTTTTTT
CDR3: CASSSPTGDNEKLFF

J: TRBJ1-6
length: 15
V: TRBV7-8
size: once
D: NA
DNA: TGTGCCAGCAGCGAGCACGGGGCTGATAATTCACCCCTCCACTTT
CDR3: CASSEHGADNSPLHF

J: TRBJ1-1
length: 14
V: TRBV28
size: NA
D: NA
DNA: TGTGCCAGCAGTTTACCCGGGGGCAGTCCTGAAGCTTTCTTT
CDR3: CASSLPGGSPEAFF

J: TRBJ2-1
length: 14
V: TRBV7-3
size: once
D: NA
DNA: TGTGCCAGCAGCCCCCGGGGAACATACAATGAGCAGTTCTTC
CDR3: CASSPRGTYNEQFF

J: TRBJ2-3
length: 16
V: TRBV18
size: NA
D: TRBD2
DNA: TGTGCCAGCTCACCGAATGGCGGGGGGGCCTCAGATACGCAGTATTTT
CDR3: CASSPNGGGASDTQYF

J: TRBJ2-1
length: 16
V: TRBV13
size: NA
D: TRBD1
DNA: TGTGCCAGCAGCTTAAGGCCTGGACAGGGGTACAATGAGCAGTTCTTC
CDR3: CASSLRPGQGYNEQFF

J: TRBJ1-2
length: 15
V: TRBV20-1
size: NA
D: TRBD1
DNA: TGCAGTGCTAGTCCCGGGACAGGGCCTTGGGATGGCTACACCTTC
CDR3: CSASPGTGPWDGYTF

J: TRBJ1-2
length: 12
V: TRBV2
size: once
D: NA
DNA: TGTGCCAGCACTCAGGGGAACTATGGCTACACCTTC
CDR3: CASTQGNYGYTF

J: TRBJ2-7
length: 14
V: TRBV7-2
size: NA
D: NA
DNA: TGTGCCAGCAGCCAATATCAGGGATCCTACGAGCAGTACTTC
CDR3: CASSQYQGSYEQYF

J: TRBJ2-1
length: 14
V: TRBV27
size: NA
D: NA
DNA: TGTGCCAGCAAGATCCAGGGGCTCGGCAATGAGCAGTTCTTC
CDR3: CASKIQGLGNEQFF

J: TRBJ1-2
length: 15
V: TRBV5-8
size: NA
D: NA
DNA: TGTGCCAGCAGCTTGGCCACAGGGCAGGGCTATGGCTACACCTTC
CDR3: CASSLATGQGYGYTF

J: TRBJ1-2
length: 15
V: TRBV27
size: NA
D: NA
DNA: TGTGCCAGCAGTTTATATTCCGGGGGTTTCTATGGCTACACCTTC
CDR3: CASSLYSGGFYGYTF

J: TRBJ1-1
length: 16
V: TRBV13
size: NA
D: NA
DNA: TGTGCCAGCAGCTTATTCCCGTCCGGGTCGAACACTGAAGCTTTCTTT
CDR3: CASSLFPSGSNTEAFF

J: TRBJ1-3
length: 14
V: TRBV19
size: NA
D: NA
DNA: TGTGCCAGTAGGGTGGCGAGTTCTGGAAACACCATATATTTT
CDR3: CASRVASSGNTIYF

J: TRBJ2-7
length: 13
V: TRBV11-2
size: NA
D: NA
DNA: TGTGCCAGCAGCTTGGACATCATCGGGTGGCAGTACTTC
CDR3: CASSLDIIGWQYF

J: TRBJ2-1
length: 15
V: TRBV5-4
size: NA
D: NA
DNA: TGTGCCAGCAGCTTGAAGGCTCTATACAACAATGAGCAGTTCTTC
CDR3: CASSLKALYNNEQFF

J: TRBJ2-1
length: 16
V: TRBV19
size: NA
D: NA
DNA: TGTGCCAGTAGTATAGATAATAGGTTTGACTACAATGAGCAGTTCTTC
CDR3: CASSIDNRFDYNEQFF

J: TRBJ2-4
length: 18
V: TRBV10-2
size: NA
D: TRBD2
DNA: TGCGCCAGCAGTGTTAGACTAGCGGGGGATGTAGCCAAAAACATTCAGTACTTC
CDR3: CASSVRLAGDVAKNIQYF

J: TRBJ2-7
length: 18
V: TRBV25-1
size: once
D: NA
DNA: TGTGCCAGCAGTGATGACAGACGGGGGTCTAGCGACTCCTACGAGCAGTACTTC
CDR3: CASSDDRRGSSDSYEQYF

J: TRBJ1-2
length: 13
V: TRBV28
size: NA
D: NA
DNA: TGTGCCAGCAGAGTCGGGACGGCGTCTGGCTACACCTTC
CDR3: CASRVGTASGYTF

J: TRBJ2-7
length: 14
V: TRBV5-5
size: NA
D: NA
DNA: TGTGCCAGCAGCTTGGAGGGCAGATACTACGAGCAGTACTTC
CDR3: CASSLEGRYYEQYF

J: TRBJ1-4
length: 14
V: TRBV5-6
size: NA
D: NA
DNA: TGTGCCAGCAGCTTGTGGGGTCCGGGTGAAAAACTGTTTTTT
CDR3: CASSLWGPGEKLFF

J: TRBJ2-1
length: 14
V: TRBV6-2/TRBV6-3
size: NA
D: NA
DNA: TGTGCCAGCAGTAGCAGAAGCTCCTACAATGAGCAGTTCTTC
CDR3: CASSSRSSYNEQFF

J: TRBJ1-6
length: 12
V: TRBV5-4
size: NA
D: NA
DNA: TGTGCCAGCAGCATTGGCTGGCCACCCCTCCACTTT
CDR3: CASSIGWPPLHF

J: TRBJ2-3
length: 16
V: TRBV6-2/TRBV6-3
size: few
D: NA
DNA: TGTGCCAGCAGCCCCTCCCAGTTTCCCCCCACAGATACGCAGTATTTT
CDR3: CASSPSQFPPTDTQYF

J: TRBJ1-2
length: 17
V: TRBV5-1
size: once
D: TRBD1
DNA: TGCGCCAGCAGCCACATCCGGACAGGGGGCGCCAACTATGGCTACACCTTC
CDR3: CASSHIRTGGANYGYTF

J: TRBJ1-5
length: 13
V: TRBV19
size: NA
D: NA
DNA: TGTGCCACTCAGGAGAGGGGCGGTCAGCCCCAGCATTTT
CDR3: CATQERGGQPQHF

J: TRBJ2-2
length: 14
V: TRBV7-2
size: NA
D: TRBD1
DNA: TGTGCCAGCAGCTTTGACAGGGGCACCGGGGAGCTGTTTTTT
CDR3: CASSFDRGTGELFF

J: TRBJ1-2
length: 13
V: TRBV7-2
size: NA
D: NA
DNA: TGTGCCAGCAGCTTAGACAATAACTATGGCTACACCTTC
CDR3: CASSLDNNYGYTF

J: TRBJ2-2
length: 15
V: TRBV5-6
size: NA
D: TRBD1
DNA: TGTGCCAGCAGCCGGACAGGGATGAGGAGCGGGGAGCTGTTTTTT
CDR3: CASSRTGMRSGELFF

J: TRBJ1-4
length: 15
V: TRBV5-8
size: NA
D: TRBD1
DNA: TGTGCCAGCAGCTCACAGGGGCGAGGTATTGAAAAACTGTTTTTT
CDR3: CASSSQGRGIEKLFF

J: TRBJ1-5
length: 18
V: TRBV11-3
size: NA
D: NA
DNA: TGTGCCAGCAGCTGGGTCTGCAGGCTCTCGGTGGGCAATCAGCCCCAGCATTTT
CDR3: CASSWVCRLSVGNQPQHF

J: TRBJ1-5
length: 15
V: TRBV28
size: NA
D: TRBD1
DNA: TGTGCCAGCAGTTCATGGACAGGGGCCTATCAGCCCCAGCATTTT
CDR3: CASSSWTGAYQPQHF

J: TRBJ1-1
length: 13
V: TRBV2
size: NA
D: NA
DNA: TGTGCCAGCAGGGGGACGGGGGGCACTGAAGCTTTCTTT
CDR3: CASRGTGGTEAFF

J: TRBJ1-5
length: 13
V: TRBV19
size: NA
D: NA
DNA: TGTGCCAGTAGTATTGGGAAGACTCAGCCCCAGCATTTT
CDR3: CASSIGKTQPQHF

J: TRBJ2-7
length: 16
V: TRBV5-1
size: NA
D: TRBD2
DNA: TGCGCCAGCAGCCTAGGGACTACCATTGGTATTGGAGAGCAGTACTTC
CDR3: CASSLGTTIGIGEQYF

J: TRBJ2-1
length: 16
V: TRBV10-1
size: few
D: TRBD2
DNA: TGCGCCAGCAGTGAGTCTCGACTAGCGGGGGCAAATGAGCAGTTCTTC
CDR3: CASSESRLAGANEQFF

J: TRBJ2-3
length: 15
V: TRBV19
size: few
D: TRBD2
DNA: TGTGCCAGTAGTATGAGCGGGGGGGCCCCAGATACGCAGTATTTT
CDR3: CASSMSGGAPDTQYF

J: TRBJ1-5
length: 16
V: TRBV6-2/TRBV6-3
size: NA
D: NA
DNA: TGTGCCAGCAGTTATCCTCCCCGGCGAGGCAATCAGCCCCAGCATTTT
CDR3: CASSYPPRRGNQPQHF

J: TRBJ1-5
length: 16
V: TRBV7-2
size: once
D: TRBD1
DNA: TGTGCCAGCAGCCCATGGGGCAGGGGGCGTAGCCAGCCCCAGCATTTT
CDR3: CASSPWGRGRSQPQHF

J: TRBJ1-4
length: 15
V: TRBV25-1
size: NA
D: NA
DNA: TGTGCCAGCACCAAAAACAGCGCAACTAATGAAAAACTGTTTTTT
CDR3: CASTKNSATNEKLFF

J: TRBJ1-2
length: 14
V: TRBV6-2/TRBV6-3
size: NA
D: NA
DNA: TGTGCCAGCAGTGCCAATTCCGGGACCTTCGGCTACACCTTC
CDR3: CASSANSGTFGYTF

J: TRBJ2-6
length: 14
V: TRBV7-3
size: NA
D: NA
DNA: TGTGCCAGCAGCCCAGGGTCGGGGGCCAACGTCCTGACTTTC
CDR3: CASSPGSGANVLTF

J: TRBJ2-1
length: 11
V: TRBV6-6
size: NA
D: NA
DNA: TGTGCCAGCAGCTTGGACGCAAGACAGTTCTTC
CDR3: CASSLDARQFF

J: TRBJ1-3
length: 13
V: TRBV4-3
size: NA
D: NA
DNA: TGCGCCAGCAGCCAAGCGCGGGGTTACACCATATATTTT
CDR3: CASSQARGYTIYF

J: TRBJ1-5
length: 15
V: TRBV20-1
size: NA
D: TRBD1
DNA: TGCAGTGCTAGTCTAGGGGGCTGGAGCAATCAGCCCCAGCATTTT
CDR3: CSASLGGWSNQPQHF

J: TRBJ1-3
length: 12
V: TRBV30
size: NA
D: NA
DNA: TGTGCCTGGAAAAAGGCTGGAAACACCATATATTTT
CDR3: CAWKKAGNTIYF

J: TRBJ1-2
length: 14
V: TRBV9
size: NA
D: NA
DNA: TGTGCCAGCAGCGCATATAAGGGGATGGGTGGCTACACCTTC
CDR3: CASSAYKGMGGYTF

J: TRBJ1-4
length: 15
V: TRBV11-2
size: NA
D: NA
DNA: TGTGCCAGCAGCTCTATCAACTTGGGGCTCCGAAAACTGTTTTTT
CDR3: CASSSINLGLRKLFF

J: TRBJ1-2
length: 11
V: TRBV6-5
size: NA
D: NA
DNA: TGTGCCACCCGGGAGAATTGGGGCTACACCTTC
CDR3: CATRENWGYTF

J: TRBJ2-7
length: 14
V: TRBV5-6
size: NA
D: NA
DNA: TGTGCCAGCAGCTTACTTCGGGGCGCCTACGAGCAGTACTTC
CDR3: CASSLLRGAYEQYF

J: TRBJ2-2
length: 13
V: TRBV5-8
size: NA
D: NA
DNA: TGTGCCAGCAGGGAAAGGGGTGCCGGGGAGCTGTTTTTT
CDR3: CASRERGAGELFF

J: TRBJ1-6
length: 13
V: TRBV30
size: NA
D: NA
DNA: TGTGCCTGGAGAGCCGGGGAAGTCGGGACCCTCCACTTT
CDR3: CAWRAGEVGTLHF

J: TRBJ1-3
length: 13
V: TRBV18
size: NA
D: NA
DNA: TGTGCCAGCTCGCCGGACGCCGTCGCCACCATATATTTT
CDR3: CASSPDAVATIYF

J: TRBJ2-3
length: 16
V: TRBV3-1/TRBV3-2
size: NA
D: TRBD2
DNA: TGTGCCAGCAGCCAAGGTCTAGCGGGCGGTACAGATACGCAGTATTTT
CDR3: CASSQGLAGGTDTQYF